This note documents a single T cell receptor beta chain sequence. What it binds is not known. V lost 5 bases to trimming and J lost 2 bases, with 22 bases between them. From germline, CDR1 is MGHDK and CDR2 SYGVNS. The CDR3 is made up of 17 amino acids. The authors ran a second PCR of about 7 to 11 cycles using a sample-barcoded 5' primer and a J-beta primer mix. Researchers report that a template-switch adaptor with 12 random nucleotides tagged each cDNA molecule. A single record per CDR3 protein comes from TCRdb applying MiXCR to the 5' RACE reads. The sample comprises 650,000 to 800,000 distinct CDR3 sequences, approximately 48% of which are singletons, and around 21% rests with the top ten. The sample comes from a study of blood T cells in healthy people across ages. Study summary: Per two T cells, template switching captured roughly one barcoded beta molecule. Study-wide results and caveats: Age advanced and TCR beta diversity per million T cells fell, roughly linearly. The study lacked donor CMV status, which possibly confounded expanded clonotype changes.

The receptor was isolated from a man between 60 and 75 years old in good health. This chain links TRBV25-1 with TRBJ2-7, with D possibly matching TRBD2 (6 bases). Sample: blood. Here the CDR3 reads CASSRLRLGGETYEQYF. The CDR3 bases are TGTGCCAGCAGTCGTCTAAGACTGGGGGGAGAAACCTACGAGCAGTACTTC.